The 11 T cell receptor beta chains presented below share a single source sample, sequenced in a study of T cell responses to AZD1222 COVID-19 vaccine. Profiled with immunoSEQ multiplex PCR; TCRdb holds only in-frame clones, not every one. In the table there are some 150,000 clones, roughly 85% of which are singletons. Sample: peripheral blood, taken 28 days after the second dose of the MenACWY control vaccine. Every receptor here comes from an adult who received the MenACWY meningococcal vaccine as a control.

The J gene is TRBJ1-6, the V gene TRBV27; the D gene is possibly TRBD1 (6 bases). The CDR3 runs to 14 residues. The germline V gene encodes CDR1 MNHEY and CDR2 SMNVEV (reference sequence). V shed 3 bases and J shed 8 bases, with 11 bases lying between them. CDR3 in amino acids: CASSFGGRYSPLHF. DNA of the CDR3: TGTGCCAGCAGTTTTGGGGGGCGGTATTCACCCCTCCACTTT.

The chain employs TRBV27 and TRBJ2-1, with a possible D match to TRBD2 (6 bases). Germline V lookup: CDR1 MNHEY, CDR2 SMNVEV (reference sequence). This CDR3 is 13 amino acids long. V was trimmed by 7 bases and J by 5 bases, leaving 12 bases between them. CDR3 nucleotides: TGTGCCAGCACCCCCGGGACTCACAATGAGCAGTTCTTC. Translation: CASTPGTHNEQFF.

This clone was counted once. This rearrangement joins TRBV28 to TRBJ1-1; 9 bases agree with TRBD1. The CDR3 runs to 17 residues. With 7 bases clipped from V and 1 base from J, the junction kept 13 bases outside the gene matches. Germline CDR1 MDHEN, CDR2 SYDVKM. The chain's CDR3 is CASIEIPGQGPNTEAFF. The CDR3 coding sequence is TGTGCCAGCATCGAGATCCCGGGACAGGGCCCGAACACTGAAGCTTTCTTT.

In DNA form, the CDR3 reads TGTGCCAGTAGTCTAGGGGTTTCCGGGGAGCTGTTTTTT. As protein: CASSLGVSGELFF. The chain is built from TRBV19 and TRBJ2-2; a weak D match, TRBD1 (5 bases). The germline V gene encodes CDR1 LNHDA and CDR2 SQIVND (reference sequence). This CDR3 region has 13 residues. Trimming left V 5 bases short and J 6 bases short, with 10 bases between.

The gene calls are TRBV5-6 and TRBJ2-2, with D possibly being TRBD1 (5 bases). The CDR3 totals 13 residues. Trimming took 4 bases from V and 4 from J, leaving 8 bases between them. In germline, CDR1 is SGHDT, CDR2 YYEEEE. The CDR3 DNA reads as TGTGCCAGCAGCCGTGGGGCCACCGGGGAGCTGTTTTTT. Translation gives CASSRGATGELFF. Full variable domain (rest looked up from reference TRBV5-6 and TRBJ2-2): DAGVTQSPTHLIKTRGQQVTLRCSPKSGHDTVSWYQQALGQGPQFIFQYYEEEERQRGNFPDRFSGHQFPNYSSELNVNALLLGDSALYLCASSRGATGELFFGEGSRLTVL.

V usage is TRBV7-2 and J usage is TRBJ1-1; unclear D gene. The CDR3 length is 15 residues. The germline V gene encodes CDR1 SGHTA and CDR2 FQGNSA. V lost 5 bases to trimming and J lost 1 base, with 14 bases between them. CDR3: CASSPSGWRNTEAFF. CDR3 DNA: TGTGCCAGCAGCCCATCCGGATGGAGGAACACTGAAGCTTTCTTT.

V usage is TRBV6-5 and J usage is TRBJ1-1, with no clear D. V shed 0 bases and J shed 0 bases, with 11 bases lying between them. The germline V gene encodes CDR1 MNHEY and CDR2 SVGAGI. This CDR3 is built from 16 residues. This CDR3 reads CASSYSSISMNTEAFF. CDR3 coding DNA: TGTGCCAGCAGTTACTCCTCAATCTCGATGAACACTGAAGCTTTCTTT.

This clone was observed a single time. This chain joins TRBV14 and TRBJ1-1; tentatively, D is TRBD1 (6 bases). The germline V and J ends were trimmed by 5 bases and 4 bases, with 23 bases remaining between them. CDR1 and CDR2 from the germline V gene are SGHDN and FVKESK. This CDR3 spans 17 amino acids. The CDR3 nucleotides are TGTGCCAGCAGCGGGGGCAGGGTCGGGTCCCTATCCACTGAAGCTTTCTTT. It translates to CASSGGRVGSLSTEAFF.

The CDR3 DNA reads as TGTGCCAGCAGCCTCCGGGGATACGGGAGCGACGAGCAGTACTTC. This encodes CASSLRGYGSDEQYF. This chain links TRBV11-2 with TRBJ2-7, with D perhaps matching TRBD2 (6 bases). From germline, CDR1 is SGHAT and CDR2 FQNNGV. Trimming pared 5 bases from V and 5 bases from J, leaving 19 bases between. The length of the CDR3 is 15 residues.

The gene calls are TRBV6-4 and TRBJ2-7; D is possibly TRBD1 or TRBD2 (5 bases each). The germline V and J ends were trimmed by 7 bases and 6 bases, with 19 bases remaining between them. This CDR3 has 14 residues. The germline CDR1 and CDR2 sequences are MRHNA and SNTAGT. CDR3 bases: TGTGCCAGCACCTTCCGGGACCCCTGTTGCGAGCAGTACGTC. Translation gives CASTFRDPCCEQYV.

The V call is TRBV4-1, the J call TRBJ1-2, with a weak D call TRBD1 (5 bases). V gave up 1 base and J gave up 8 bases, with 14 bases separating them. Looked up from germline, CDR1 is MGHRA and CDR2 is YSYEKL. The CDR3 covers 14 residues. In nucleotides, the CDR3 is TGCGCCAGCAGCCAAGCGGGGACCGTGGGGGGCTACACCTTC. Translated: CASSQAGTVGGYTF.